What follows are 5 T cell receptor beta chains derived from one specimen sequenced in a study of T-cell reconstitution after alpha-beta-depleted transplantation in children. Unique molecular identifiers were incorporated when the TCRbeta library was constructed. TCRdb reanalysed the PCR reads using MiXCR and keeps one entry per CDR3 protein. The sample lists 700,000 or so distinct CDR3 sequences; roughly 13% were seen once. The source material was PBMCs, sampled before TCRalphabeta/CD19-depleted stem cell transplant. The receptor source for this set is a girl aged 2 to 10 with congenital amegakaryocytic thrombocytopenia, due to receive a stem cell transplant.

The rearrangement joins TRBV5-6 to TRBJ1-1; 8 nucleotides line up with TRBD1. The CDR3 runs 15 residues. Per germline, CDR1 SGHDT and CDR2 YYEEEE. With V trimmed by 9 bases and J by 1 base, 11 bases remained unmatched. CDR3 nucleotide sequence: TGTGCCATGGGCCCCGCGGACAGGGAGAACACTGAAGCTTTCTTT. Translation: CAMGPADRENTEAFF.

This clonotype was seen more than once but under ten times. This chain connects TRBV7-8 to TRBJ1-4; D perhaps matches TRBD1 (5 bases). V lost 4 bases, J lost 6 bases, and 15 bases lay in between. The CDR3 consists of 15 residues. Germline-derived CDR1 and CDR2 are SGHVS and FQNEAQ. The CDR3 coding sequence is TGTGCCAGCAGCTCCCGGTTTATGGGGGATGAAAAACTGTTTTTT. Amino acid sequence: CASSSRFMGDEKLFF.

The rearrangement joins TRBV10-3 to TRBJ1-1; 9 bases agree with TRBD1. The CDR3 is made up of 14 amino acids. The V and J ends lost 4 bases and 3 bases, in that order; junction bases with no gene match: 3. Per the germline V gene, CDR1 is ENHRY and CDR2 is SYGVKD. The CDR3, as DNA: TGTGCCATCAGTGCTCGACAGGGGGACACTGAAGCTTTCTTT. Protein: CAISARQGDTEAFF.

V and J are TRBV6-2 or TRBV6-3 and TRBJ2-7, with 10 bases identical to TRBD2. CDR1 is MNHEY, CDR2 SVGEGT, per germline. The CDR3 loop spans 14 amino acids. The J segment lost 2 bases and the V segment lost 7 bases, leaving 5 bases of the junction unmatched. The CDR3 loop reads CASKLAGITYEQYF. In DNA, the CDR3 is TGTGCCAGCAAACTAGCGGGGATTACCTACGAGCAGTACTTC.

This clonotype was recorded at least ten times. The chain links TRBV5-1 to TRBJ2-5; 9 nucleotides align to TRBD1. J gave up 5 bases and V 5 bases, and 10 bases lay outside the gene matches. This CDR3 contains 15 residues. Germline CDR1 is SGHRS and CDR2 is YFSETQ. CDR3 region: CASSLSRDRVETQYF. The DNA for the CDR3 is TGCGCCAGCAGTTTATCCCGGGACAGGGTTGAGACCCAGTACTTC.